This passage covers 5 T cell receptor beta chains from one sample sequenced in a study of spatial heterogeneity in lung cancer. Whole-study results and caveats: Intratumoral expanded alpha and beta TCR counts were found to track tumor mutation counts.

TCRdb redid the calling of the 5' RACE reads with MiXCR, one entry per CDR3 protein. The sample yields about 3,400 distinct CDR3 sequences, approximately 6.2% seen once. Sample time point: sample taken at primary tumor resection. The antigens for these receptors are not known. The sequences come from lung tumor tissue, collected at surgery. These TCRs come from a male donor with early-stage non-small cell lung cancer.

This clonotype occurred many times. The V call is TRBV29-1, the J call TRBJ2-1; tentative D call: TRBD1 (5 bases). CDR1 SQVTM and CDR2 ANQGSEA come from the germline V gene. The CDR3 spans 16 residues. Trimming cost V 4 bases and J 0 bases, with 16 bases left between them. The CDR3, as DNA: TGCAGCGTTGCTGGGCCCAATAGGGGCTCCTACAATGAGCAGTTCTTC. Translating it yields CSVAGPNRGSYNEQFF.

Relative to its sample, this clonotype is medium-sized (0.01 to 0.1%). The V and J genes are TRBV5-4 and TRBJ2-1; D uncertain. V lost 0 bases and J lost 6, with 16 bases in between. The CDR3 runs to 16 residues. Germline values: CDR1 SGHNT, CDR2 YYREEE (reference sequence). The CDR3 DNA reads TGTGCCAGCAGCTTGGGAGGCCCCTCCCGGAGCAATGAGCAGTTCTTC. This encodes CASSLGGPSRSNEQFF.

This clonotype was recorded many times. The gene calls are TRBV24-1 and TRBJ1-1; weak D call: TRBD1 (5 bases). The CDR3 is made up of 13 amino acids. Germline V gene data show CDR1 as KGHDR and CDR2 as SFDVKD. Trimming took 9 bases from V and 2 from J, leaving 12 bases between them. In nucleotides, the CDR3 is TGTGCCACCGTCGGTGGGGCAAACACTGAAGCTTTCTTT. Amino acid sequence: CATVGGANTEAFF.

By its share, this clonotype is medium-sized (0.01 to 0.1%). CDR3 sequence reads: CASSSGHFEAFF. In DNA form, the CDR3 reads TGTGCCAGCAGTTCGGGACATTTTGAAGCTTTCTTT. The chain has TRBV28 and TRBJ1-1; weak D call: TRBD1 (6 bases). Germline-derived CDR1 and CDR2 are MDHEN and SYDVKM. The CDR3 is 12 residues long. The ends were cut back, 4 bases at V and 7 bases at J, with 10 bases in the middle.

This clonotype has at least ten counts. J is TRBJ2-5 and V is TRBV12-3 or TRBV12-4; 7 positions agree with TRBD2. This CDR3 has 16 residues. V shed 3 bases and J 4 bases; nucleotides not matched to a gene: 11. In DNA form, the CDR3 reads TGTGCCAGCAGTTTTAAGGCTAGCGGCGAACTAGAGACCCAGTACTTC. Translated: CASSFKASGELETQYF.